One and the same sample provided the 9 T cell receptor beta chains below, sequenced in a study of blood T cell repertoires in COVID-19. Measured with immunoSEQ multiplex PCR; TCRdb has only the in-frame clones, and not every one. The sample gives about 97,000 clones, over 85% of which show up once; under 2% is in the top ten. The specimen sequenced was peripheral blood. All receptors derive from a woman in her forties or fifties with COVID-19, enrolled during active disease.

The chain employs TRBV5-8 and TRBJ1-2; D unresolved. Germline values: CDR1 SGHTS, CDR2 YDEGEE. This CDR3 region has 13 residues. V was cut by 2 bases and J by 4 bases, with 9 bases left in between. The CDR3 DNA reads as TGTGCCAGCAGCTTCCGGGAGGGCTATGGCTACACCTTC. It yields the protein CASSFREGYGYTF.

This clone appeared a few times. The chain combines TRBV24-1 with TRBJ2-3, with TRBD2 as a possible D gene (6 bases). The germline V and J ends were trimmed by 4 bases and 2 bases, with 15 bases remaining between them. CDR3 length: 16 residues. Germline V gene data show CDR1 as KGHDR and CDR2 as SFDVKD. As DNA, the CDR3 is TGTGCCACCAGTGACCCGAGGGGCGGGGTCACAGATACGCAGTATTTT. Translation gives CATSDPRGGVTDTQYF.

V gene TRBV29-1 combines with J gene TRBJ2-7; no clear D. Trimming left V 5 bases short and J 4 bases short, with 15 bases between. The CDR3 is made up of 13 amino acids. Germline assignment: CDR1 SQVTM and CDR2 ANQGSEA. The CDR3: CSVRLTDLYEQYF. The CDR3 DNA sequence: TGCAGCGTTAGGTTAACAGACCTTTACGAGCAGTACTTC.

The V gene is TRBV27, the J gene TRBJ1-2; tentatively, D is TRBD1 (6 bases). The length of the CDR3 is 11 residues. In germline, CDR1 is MNHEY, CDR2 SMNVEV (reference sequence). Deletions cut 10 bases from V and 8 bases from J, with 14 bases between. Here the CDR3 DNA reads TGTGCCACCCGTTTTGGGGGCGGCTACACCTTC. It translates to CATRFGGGYTF.

The CDR3 DNA sequence: TGTGCCAGCAGCTTGTTTACAGGCCGTTATGAAAAACTGTTTTTT. Amino acid sequence: CASSLFTGRYEKLFF. The V gene is TRBV5-6, the J gene TRBJ1-4; tentative D call: TRBD1 (5 bases). The CDR3 loop spans 15 amino acids. CDR1 is SGHDT and CDR2 is YYEEEE in the germline V gene. Trimming pared 1 base from V and 6 bases from J, leaving 13 bases between.

CDR3 residues: CASQGQGIQPQHF. CDR3 in DNA: TGTGCCAGCCAGGGACAGGGGATTCAGCCCCAGCATTTT. The chain is built from TRBV2 and TRBJ1-5; TRBD1 agrees at 10 bases. Per the germline V gene, CDR1 is SNHLY and CDR2 is FYNNEI. V shed 8 bases, J shed 6 bases, and the junction held 4 bases outside the gene matches. There are 13 residues in the CDR3.

In its sample, this clone was seen once. The V gene is TRBV27, the J gene TRBJ1-4, with a possible D match to TRBD1 (6 bases). Germline lookup yields CDR1 MNHEY and CDR2 SMNVEV (reference sequence). The ends were cut back, 6 bases at V and 0 bases at J, with 20 bases in the middle. This CDR3 has 18 residues. CDR3 sequence: CASSLRQDGAATNEKLFF. The CDR3, as DNA: TGTGCCAGCAGCCTCAGACAGGACGGGGCTGCAACTAATGAAAAACTGTTTTTT.

The chain joins TRBV9 to TRBJ2-3; D may be TRBD2 (6 bases). The V and J ends lost 0 bases and 0 bases respectively, with 14 bases between them. Germline CDR1 is SGDLS and CDR2 is YYNGEE. The CDR3 sequence is 17 residues long. In DNA, the CDR3 is TGTGCCAGCAGCGTAGCTTCGGCGGGGCGGAGCACAGATACGCAGTATTTT. Protein product: CASSVASAGRSTDTQYF.

The rearrangement uses TRBV27 and TRBJ1-2, with D possibly being TRBD1 (6 bases). V was trimmed by 4 bases and J by 6 bases, leaving 15 bases between them. CDR1 is MNHEY and CDR2 is SMNVEV in the germline V gene (reference sequence). CDR3 size: 14 residues. The chain's CDR3 is CASSSITGWDGYTF. For the CDR3, the DNA is TGTGCCAGCAGTTCCATTACAGGGTGGGATGGCTACACCTTC.